The next 18 T cell receptor beta chains were all read from a single sample in a study of blood T cell repertoires in COVID-19. Here immunoSEQ multiplex PCR was the method, and the copy in TCRdb shows in-frame clones only, minus some. The sample consists of around 240,000 clones, more than 75% of them appearing once. The sequenced sample was peripheral blood. All receptors come from a woman aged 25 to 39 who had recovered from COVID-19.

The chain has TRBV13 and TRBJ2-7; TRBD2 agrees at 8 bases. CDR1 PRHDT and CDR2 FYEKMQ come from the germline V gene (reference sequence). The CDR3 sequence is 16 residues long. V shed 6 bases, J shed 1 base, and the junction held 11 bases outside the gene matches. The CDR3 nucleotides read TGTGCCAGCAGTGAGGTCGGGGGGGCCGGGTCCTACGAGCAGTACTTC. Its translation is CASSEVGGAGSYEQYF.

V usage is TRBV14 and J usage is TRBJ2-2, with TRBD1 matching 7 bases. Germline V gene data show CDR1 as SGHDN and CDR2 as FVKESK. The CDR3 extends over 15 amino acids. The trim removed 4 bases at V and 1 base at J, leaving 3 bases unmatched. For the CDR3, the DNA is TGTGCCAGCAGCCTGTACAGGGGGAACACCGGGGAGCTGTTTTTT. Protein: CASSLYRGNTGELFF.

The chain couples TRBV2 to TRBJ2-2, with 8 bases identical to TRBD2. The CDR3 extends over 17 amino acids. Looked up from germline, CDR1 is SNHLY and CDR2 is FYNNEI. The V and J ends lost 4 bases and 1 base, in that order; junction bases with no gene match: 8. As DNA, the CDR3 is TGTGCCAGCAGTGCCCCGGGACTAGAAGTGAACACCGGGGAGCTGTTTTTT. As protein: CASSAPGLEVNTGELFF.

V is TRBV9 and J is TRBJ2-3; 10 nucleotides align to TRBD2. This CDR3 spans 17 amino acids. Germline lookup yields CDR1 SGDLS and CDR2 YYNGEE. The J segment lost 1 base and the V segment lost 4 bases, leaving 9 bases of the junction unmatched. The CDR3 loop reads CASSSVLLAGGTDTQYF. CDR3 nucleotides: TGTGCCAGCAGCTCAGTGTTGCTAGCGGGGGGCACAGATACGCAGTATTTT.

This sequence joins TRBV15 and TRBJ2-2; D might be TRBD1 (6 bases). Germline CDR1 reads LNHNV; CDR2 reads YYDKDF (reference sequence). The CDR3 extends over 20 amino acids. The ends were cut back, 0 bases at V and 1 base at J, with 21 bases in the middle. CDR3 sequence: CATSRDLRGRGLGNTGELFF. In DNA, the CDR3 is TGTGCCACCAGCAGAGATCTCCGCGGCAGGGGCCTGGGGAACACCGGGGAGCTGTTTTTT. The full variable domain, in which reference TRBV15 and TRBJ2-2 provide the parts outside the CDR3, is DAMVIQNPRYQVTQFGKPVTLSCSQTLNHNVMYWYQQKSSQAPKLLFHYYDKDFNNEADTPDNFQSRRPNTSFCFLDIRSPGLGDTAMYLCATSRDLRGRGLGNTGELFFGEGSRLTVL.

The chain carries TRBV10-3 and TRBJ2-5; 9 bases map to TRBD2. Germline V gene lookup returns CDR1 ENHRY and CDR2 SYGVKD. CDR3 length equals 15 residues. Germline trimming cut 4 bases from V and 2 bases from J; bases unmatched to any gene: 5. The CDR3 loop reads CAISVSGGNQETQYF. As DNA, the CDR3 is TGTGCCATCAGTGTCAGCGGGGGGAATCAAGAGACCCAGTACTTC.

This chain joins TRBV19 and TRBJ2-1, with D perhaps matching TRBD1 (5 bases). There are 14 residues in the CDR3. The germline V and J ends were trimmed by 4 bases and 8 bases, with 15 bases remaining between them. Germline CDR1 reads LNHDA; CDR2 reads SQIVND (reference sequence). This CDR3 is CASSRTRTSDEQFF. In DNA form, the CDR3 reads TGTGCCAGTAGTAGGACACGAACAAGCGATGAGCAGTTCTTC. Supplemented by reference TRBV19 and TRBJ2-1, the full variable domain reads DGGITQSPKYLFRKEGQNVTLSCEQNLNHDAMYWYRQDPGQGLRLIYYSQIVNDFQKGDIAEGYSVSREKKESFPLTVTSAQKNPTAFYLCASSRTRTSDEQFFGPGTRLTVL.

This clone appeared once. The V call is TRBV19, the J call TRBJ1-5, with a tentative D call TRBD1 (5 bases). The CDR3 spans 12 residues. Trimming took off 5 bases at V and 11 bases at J, with 13 bases between the two ends. Germline lookup yields CDR1 LNHDA and CDR2 SQIVND (reference sequence). This chain's CDR3 is CASSPKGLTQHF. For the CDR3, the DNA is TGTGCCAGTAGTCCGAAGGGGCTAACCCAGCATTTT.

The chain uses TRBV29-1 and TRBJ2-7; 12 bases are shared with TRBD2. This CDR3 is built from 14 residues. J was trimmed by 2 bases and V by 4 bases; bases with no gene match: 3. Germline loops: CDR1 SQVTM, CDR2 ANQGSEA. CDR3 DNA: TGCAGCGTTGTGGGACTAGCGGGTACCTACGAGCAGTACTTC. Encoded protein: CSVVGLAGTYEQYF.

This rearrangement joins TRBV7-7 to TRBJ1-1; D is possibly TRBD1 (5 bases). The V gene lost 5 bases and the J gene lost 3 bases, with 10 bases spanning the gap. The V gene's germline CDR1 is SSHAT and CDR2 FNYEAQ (reference sequence). The CDR3 has 13 residues. The CDR3 spells CASSAKQDTEAFF. For the CDR3, the DNA is TGTGCCAGCAGCGCCAAACAGGACACTGAAGCTTTCTTT.

In this sample, this clone turned up once. The chain carries TRBV5-1 and TRBJ2-6; TRBD1 aligns across 9 bases. CDR1 is SGHRS, CDR2 YFSETQ, per germline. The ends lost 2 bases at V and 6 bases at J; junction bases unmatched: 3. This CDR3 has 15 residues. The CDR3 DNA is TGCGCCAGCAGCTTCACAGGGGGCGAGGCCAACGTCCTGACTTTC. Amino acids: CASSFTGGEANVLTF.

The chain combines TRBV3-1 (or the pseudogene TRBV3-2) with TRBJ2-1; 9 nucleotides match TRBD2. The CDR3 runs to 15 residues. From germline, CDR1 is LGHDT and CDR2 YNNKEL (reference sequence). The V gene end was trimmed by 2 bases and the J gene end by 8 bases; junction bases not matched to a gene: 7. This chain's CDR3 is CASSQYSGTSYEQFF. The CDR3 DNA is TGTGCCAGCAGCCAATACTCCGGGACTAGCTATGAGCAGTTCTTC.

This chain connects TRBV7-7 to TRBJ2-5; 7 bases align to TRBD1. Germline V CDR1 and CDR2: SSHAT, FNYEAQ (reference sequence). This CDR3 has 13 amino acids. Losses at the gene ends were 5 bases for V and 5 bases for J; bases not matched to a gene: 5. Here the CDR3 reads CASSPTGWETQYF. CDR3 DNA: TGTGCCAGCAGCCCGACAGGGTGGGAGACCCAGTACTTC.

The chain combines TRBV7-9 with TRBJ2-1; TRBD2 is a possible D gene (6 bases). Trimming took 5 bases from V and 4 from J, leaving 24 bases between them. This CDR3 region has 18 residues. Germline lookup yields CDR1 SEHNR and CDR2 FQNEAQ (reference sequence). For the CDR3, the DNA is TGTGCCAGCAGCCCACAAAGGGGCGGGGTAGCTATGTACAATGAGCAGTTCTTC. This sequence encodes CASSPQRGGVAMYNEQFF.

On this clone: Other DNA sequences in the sample encode the same CDR3. V gene TRBV5-1 combines with J gene TRBJ2-1; 11 nucleotides match TRBD2. The CDR3 is 15 amino acids. V was clipped by 2 bases and J by 3 bases; unmatched bases: 1. CDR1 is SGHRS and CDR2 is YFSETQ in the germline V gene. The CDR3, as DNA: TGCGCCAGCAGCTTAACTAGCGGGGGCTACAATGAGCAGTTCTTC. Amino acids: CASSLTSGGYNEQFF. Complete variable domain (other parts from reference TRBV5-1 and TRBJ2-1): KAGVTQTPRYLIKTRGQQVTLSCSPISGHRSVSWYQQTPGQGLQFLFEYFSETQRNKGNFPGRFSGRQFSNSRSEMNVSTLELGDSALYLCASSLTSGGYNEQFFGPGTRLTVL.

V usage is TRBV19 and J usage is TRBJ1-5; D is perhaps TRBD1 (6 bases). Trimming stripped 6 bases from V and 7 bases from J, with 25 bases between. The CDR3 covers 17 residues. Germline V gene lookup returns CDR1 LNHDA and CDR2 SQIVND (reference sequence). CDR3 amino acids: CASRGHRERGRGQPQHF. DNA of the CDR3: TGTGCCAGTAGGGGACACAGGGAGCGGGGTCGTGGGCAGCCCCAGCATTTT.

This clone was detected a few times. For the CDR3, the DNA is TGTGCCAGCAGCTTATCGTGGGGCGGGGGCACAGATACGCAGTATTTT. This translates into CASSLSWGGGTDTQYF. The V gene is TRBV7-2, the J gene TRBJ2-3, with a weak D call TRBD2 (6 bases). V shed 2 bases and J shed 1 base, with 13 bases lying between them. Germline loops: CDR1 SGHTA, CDR2 FQGNSA. The CDR3 is 16 residues long.

This sequence joins TRBV11-3 and TRBJ2-1; D perhaps matches TRBD2 (5 bases). Germline CDR1 SGHNT, CDR2 YENEEA. There are 15 residues in the CDR3. The V and J ends lost 5 bases and 3 bases respectively, with 14 bases between them. CDR3 sequence reads: CASSPSAGRYNEQFF. The CDR3 DNA reads TGTGCCAGCAGCCCTTCGGCGGGCCGCTACAATGAGCAGTTCTTC.